The following is a T cell receptor beta chain sequence with its context. Its target is not known. The sample originates from a study of OX40 agonist ivuxolimab in advanced cancers. Study details: An anti-OX40 (CD134) antibody with agonistic activity, ivuxolimab, was administered to patients. Patients receiving dose escalation had hepatocellular carcinoma, melanoma, renal cell or head and neck cancer. Of mixed ages from about 20 to 80 and averaging roughly 60 years, the group was around 78% male.

Notes on the study in general: Expanded clones belonging to CD8+ T cells outnumbered, on average, those of CD4+.

The repertoire was sequenced with immunoSEQ multiplex PCR; TCRdb's copy has only in-frame clones and lacks some. The data hold tens of thousands of clones, with 80% to 90% observed a single time. V gave up 3 bases and J gave up 3 bases, with 12 bases separating them. This CDR3 is built from 15 residues. Germline lookup yields CDR1 SEHNR and CDR2 FQNEAQ (reference sequence). The input for sequencing was CD4+ or CD8+ T cells sorted from blood, taken in a trial of the OX40 agonist ivuxolimab. The clonotype was recovered from an adult with an advanced solid tumor such as melanoma, head and neck, liver or kidney cancer. The chain uses TRBV7-9 and TRBJ2-1, with D tentatively TRBD2 (5 bases). The CDR3 DNA is TGTGCCAGCAGCTTCGGCCTAGCCAGCTACAATGAGCAGTTCTTC. Translated, it gives CASSFGLASYNEQFF.